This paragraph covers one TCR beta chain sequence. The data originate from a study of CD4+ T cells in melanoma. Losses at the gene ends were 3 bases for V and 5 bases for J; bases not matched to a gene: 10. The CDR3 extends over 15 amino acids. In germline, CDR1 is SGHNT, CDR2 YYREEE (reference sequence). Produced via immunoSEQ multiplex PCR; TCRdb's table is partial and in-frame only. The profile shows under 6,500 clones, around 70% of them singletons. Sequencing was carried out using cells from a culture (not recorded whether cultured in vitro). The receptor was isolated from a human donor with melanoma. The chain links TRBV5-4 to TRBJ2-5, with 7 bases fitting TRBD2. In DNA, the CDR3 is TGTGCCAGCAGCTCGAGAGTTAGCGGGTATGAGACCCAGTACTTC. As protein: CASSSRVSGYETQYF.